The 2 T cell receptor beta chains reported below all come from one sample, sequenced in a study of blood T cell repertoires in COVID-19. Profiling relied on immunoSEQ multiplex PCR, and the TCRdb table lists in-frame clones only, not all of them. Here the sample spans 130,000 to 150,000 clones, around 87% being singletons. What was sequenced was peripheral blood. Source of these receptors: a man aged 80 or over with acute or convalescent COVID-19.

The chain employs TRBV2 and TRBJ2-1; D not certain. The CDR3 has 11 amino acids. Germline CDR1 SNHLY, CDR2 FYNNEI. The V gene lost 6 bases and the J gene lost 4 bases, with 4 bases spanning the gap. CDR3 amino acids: CASSPYNEQFF. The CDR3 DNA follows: TGTGCCAGCAGCCCATACAATGAGCAGTTCTTC. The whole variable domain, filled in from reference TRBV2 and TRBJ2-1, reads EPEVTQTPSHQVTQMGQEVILRCVPISNHLYFYWYRQILGQKVEFLVSFYNNEISEKSEIFDDQFSVERPDGSNFTLKIRSTKLEDSAMYFCASSPYNEQFFGPGTRLTVL.

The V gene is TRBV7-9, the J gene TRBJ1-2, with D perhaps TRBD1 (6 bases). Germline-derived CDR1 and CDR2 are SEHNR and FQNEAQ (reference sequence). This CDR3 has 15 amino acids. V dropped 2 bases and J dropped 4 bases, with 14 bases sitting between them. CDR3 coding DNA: TGTGCCAGCAGCTTAACCCGGGACATCTCCTATGGCTACACCTTC. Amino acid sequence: CASSLTRDISYGYTF.